The 19 T cell receptor beta chains in this list originate from one sample, sequenced in a study of vaccination and CD4 T cells after COVID-19. These TCRs' antigens remain unknown. Stated treatment: roughly nine-day PBMC culture with coronavirus spike peptide pools or control peptides (ViraFEST assay). The assay that was used to sequence DNA from cultured CD4+ T cells was the Oncomine TCR Beta short-read assay. TCRdb passed the PCR reads through MiXCR, listing each CDR3 protein once. The table has around 26,000 distinct CDR3 sequences, 62% seen once. Sequencing was performed on CD4+ T cells from blood, cultured in vitro. The receptors come from a human donor who had recovered from COVID-19.

The chain joins TRBV2 to TRBJ2-7; 7 nucleotides agree with TRBD1. V dropped 7 bases and J dropped 2; count of bases not matched to a gene: 8. The germline V gene encodes CDR1 SNHLY and CDR2 FYNNEI. This CDR3 has 14 residues. In DNA form, the CDR3 reads TGTGCCAGCACCCGGGGACAGCCAGCCTACGAGCAGTACTTC. Its protein is CASTRGQPAYEQYF.

The CDR3 coding sequence is TGTGCCACGGCTTCGAGTGAGAGCTCCTACAATGAGCAGTTCTTC. Encoded protein: CATASSESSYNEQFF. The chain combines TRBV24-1 with TRBJ2-1; unclear D gene. V gave up 10 bases and J gave up 0 bases, with 15 bases separating them. The CDR3 is made up of 15 amino acids. The germline CDR1 and CDR2 sequences are KGHDR and SFDVKD.

J is TRBJ2-5 and V is TRBV28, with TRBD2 identical over 13 bases. CDR3 length: 15 residues. V was clipped by 9 bases and J by 2 bases; unmatched bases: 6. Germline assignment: CDR1 MDHEN and CDR2 SYDVKM. DNA of the CDR3: TGTGCCAGTGGACTAGCGGGAGCGTGGCAAGAGACCCAGTACTTC. Protein product: CASGLAGAWQETQYF. Combining the CDR3 with reference TRBV28 and TRBJ2-5 gives the whole variable domain DVKVTQSSRYLVKRTGEKVFLECVQDMDHENMFWYRQDPGLGLRLIYFSYDVKMKEKGDIPEGYSVSREKKERFSLILESASTNQTSMYLCASGLAGAWQETQYFGPGTRLLVL.

The chain joins TRBV20-1 to TRBJ1-2; TRBD1 agrees at 7 bases. The germline V gene encodes CDR1 DFQATT and CDR2 SNEGSKA (reference sequence). This CDR3 contains 14 residues. V lost 5 bases, J lost 8 bases, and 14 bases stayed unmatched. In DNA, the CDR3 is TGCAGTGCTCAGGACAGGCGGTACAACGGCGGCTACACCTTC. It is translated as CSAQDRRYNGGYTF.

The chain joins TRBV5-1 to TRBJ2-5; a possible D gene is TRBD2 (5 bases). Germline CDR1 SGHRS, CDR2 YFSETQ. Trimming shortened V by 2 bases and J by 1 base, and 9 bases separated the two germline ends. The CDR3 contains 14 residues. CDR3 DNA sequence: TGCGCCAGCAGCTTCGGGAACCTCCAAGAGACCCAGTACTTC. Its protein is CASSFGNLQETQYF.

The rearrangement links TRBV7-9 to TRBJ1-6; 9 positions agree with TRBD1. Germline values: CDR1 SEHNR, CDR2 FQNEAQ (reference sequence). This CDR3 has 19 residues. The V gene end was trimmed by 1 base and the J gene end by 2 bases; junction bases not matched to a gene: 9. The CDR3 reads CASSLVPGQGPTYNSPLHF. Here the CDR3 DNA reads TGTGCCAGCAGCTTAGTCCCGGGACAGGGTCCGACCTATAATTCACCCCTCCACTTT.

The genes are TRBV28 and TRBJ2-7; D not certain. From germline, CDR1 is MDHEN and CDR2 SYDVKM. The V gene lost 6 bases and the J gene lost 4 bases, with 10 bases spanning the gap. CDR3 size: 12 residues. For the CDR3, the DNA is TGTGCCAGCAGGGTGGGTCGGTACGAGCAGTACTTC. Translated, it gives CASRVGRYEQYF.

J is TRBJ1-4 and V is TRBV6-1; D uncertain. The CDR3 length is 12 residues. Trimming left V 6 bases short and J 0 bases short, with 2 bases between. Germline V gives CDR1 MNHNS, CDR2 SASEGT. CDR3 DNA sequence: TGTGCCAGCAGGCCAACTAATGAAAAACTGTTTTTT. Protein: CASRPTNEKLFF.

J is TRBJ1-6 and V is TRBV7-6, with 12 bases aligning to TRBD1. The CDR3 is 18 residues long. From germline, CDR1 is SGHVS and CDR2 FNYEAQ. Trimming cost V 1 base and J 6 bases; bases outside gene matches: 7. The CDR3 nucleotides are TGTGCCAGCAGCTTAGGCCCTCGGGGACAGGGGGCTAATTCACCCCTCCACTTT. Translated: CASSLGPRGQGANSPLHF.

The V and J genes are TRBV19 and TRBJ2-4; 7 nucleotides match TRBD1. From germline, CDR1 is LNHDA and CDR2 SQIVND (reference sequence). V shed 1 base, J shed 0 bases, and the junction held 3 bases outside the gene matches. The CDR3 consists of 16 residues. The CDR3 sequence: CASSIGQGLAKNIQYF. CDR3 DNA sequence: TGTGCCAGTAGTATAGGACAGGGATTAGCCAAAAACATTCAGTACTTC. Based on the CDR3 plus reference TRBV19 and TRBJ2-4, the full variable domain is DGGITQSPKYLFRKEGQNVTLSCEQNLNHDAMYWYRQDPGQGLRLIYYSQIVNDFQKGDIAEGYSVSREKKESFPLTVTSAQKNPTAFYLCASSIGQGLAKNIQYFGAGTRLSVL.

As regards this clonotype: Mismatch with germline at one junction end may stem from a read error. This sequence joins TRBV14 and TRBJ2-4, with 9 bases matching TRBD2. The length of the CDR3 is 17 residues. Germline assignment: CDR1 SGHDN and CDR2 FVKESK. CDR3 sequence (DNA): TGCGCCAGCAGCCAAGATGACGCGGGAGGGCCGAGGGACATTCAGTACTTC. Amino acids: CASSQDDAGGPRDIQYF. Combining the CDR3 with reference TRBV14 and TRBJ2-4 gives the whole variable domain EAGVTQFPSHSVIEKGQTVTLRCDPISGHDNLYWYRRVMGKEIKFLLHFVKESKQDESGMPNNRFLAERTGGTYSTLKVQPAELEDSGVYFCASSQDDAGGPRDIQYFGAGTRLSVL.

CDR3 DNA: TGTGCCAGCAGTTTATCGCGAAGGGGGACAAATGAGCAGTTCTTC. Protein product: CASSLSRRGTNEQFF. The V call is TRBV27, the J call TRBJ2-1; maybe TRBD1 (6 bases). This CDR3 has 15 residues. The ends were cut back, 0 bases at V and 7 bases at J, with 13 bases in the middle. The germline gives CDR1 MNHEY, CDR2 SMNVEV (reference sequence).

The rearrangement uses TRBV6-4 and TRBJ2-7, with 9 positions matching TRBD1. Germline V gene lookup returns CDR1 MRHNA and CDR2 SNTAGT. The CDR3 is 14 amino acids. V was clipped by 3 bases and J by 6 bases; unmatched bases: 6. CDR3 sequence: CASSEPGQGGEQYF. CDR3 nucleotides: TGTGCCAGCAGTGAGCCGGGACAGGGCGGCGAGCAGTACTTC.

The chain links TRBV7-9 to TRBJ2-6; no definite D call. The CDR3 is 15 residues long. Between the trimmed V and J ends, which lost 2 bases and 0 bases, there was a span of 5 bases. CDR1 and CDR2 (germline): SEHNR, FQNEAQ (reference sequence). The CDR3: CASSLRSSGANVLTF. The CDR3 region has the DNA TGTGCCAGCAGCTTAAGGAGCTCTGGGGCCAACGTCCTGACTTTC.

V and J are TRBV12-3 or TRBV12-4 and TRBJ1-1; no clear D gene. The CDR3 spans 12 residues. V lost 4 bases and J 1 base, leaving 4 bases between the germline ends. CDR3 protein: CASSSGNTEAFF. The CDR3 nucleotides read TGTGCCAGCAGTTCAGGGAACACTGAAGCTTTCTTT.

V and J are TRBV20-1 and TRBJ2-3, with 12 bases lining up with TRBD2. The junction had 8 bases not matched to a gene; V was cut back by 4 bases and J by 0 bases. The CDR3 loop spans 17 amino acids. Germline lookup yields CDR1 DFQATT and CDR2 SNEGSKA (reference sequence). CDR3 amino acids: CSATGLAGSASTDTQYF. CDR3 in DNA: TGCAGTGCTACCGGACTAGCGGGGTCTGCTAGCACAGATACGCAGTATTTT.

This rearrangement joins TRBV10-2 to TRBJ2-3; D possibly corresponds to TRBD2 (7 bases). This CDR3 spans 14 amino acids. V was clipped by 6 bases and J by 8 bases, with 18 bases between them. In germline, CDR1 is WSHSY, CDR2 SAAADI. The CDR3 nucleotides are TGCGCCAGCAGGACTACATCGGGGGGCGGTACGCAGTATTTT. It is translated as CASRTTSGGGTQYF.

This clonotype turned up a few times. The chain's CDR3 is CATSRASGTRTDTQYF. The CDR3 DNA follows: TGTGCCACCAGCAGGGCTAGCGGGACGAGGACAGATACGCAGTATTTT. This chain connects TRBV15 to TRBJ2-3; TRBD2 matches at 9 bases. CDR1 is LNHNV, CDR2 YYDKDF, per germline (reference sequence). With V trimmed by 3 bases and J by 3 bases, 7 bases remained unmatched. The CDR3 covers 16 residues. The full variable domain, with the rest looked up from reference TRBV15 and TRBJ2-3, is DAMVIQNPRYQVTQFGKPVTLSCSQTLNHNVMYWYQQKSSQAPKLLFHYYDKDFNNEADTPDNFQSRRPNTSFCFLDIRSPGLGDTAMYLCATSRASGTRTDTQYFGPGTRLTVL.

This chain uses TRBV11-2 with TRBJ2-5; D assignment may be TRBD1 or TRBD2 (6 bases each). CDR3 length: 14 residues. CDR1 is SGHAT, CDR2 FQNNGV, per germline. V was cut by 5 bases and J by 7 bases, with 17 bases left in between. CDR3 protein: CASSPGTWRGTQYF. DNA of the CDR3: TGTGCCAGCAGCCCCGGGACATGGCGGGGGACCCAGTACTTC.